This is a list of T cell receptor beta chains from one sample in a study of T cell repertoires in cytomegalovirus infection. One entry per CDR3 protein, called by TCRdb with MiXCR from the reads. The repertoire has roughly 570,000 distinct CDR3 sequences, over 35% of them found once; the top ten carry 48%. No antigen is known for these receptors. The sample here was cultured PBMCs, taken from culture after CMV antigen stimulation. All receptors come from a human donor in good health (CMV status not recorded). Some clones in this sample may be carry-over from other donors' samples. CDR3s include the opening cysteine and the closing phenylalanine or tryptophan. Each record gives: V gene, D gene, clone size, J gene, CDR3 DNA, CDR3 protein. D genes are given only for firm matches. Size is omitted from some rows. Given values are once, few, many or a class for expanded clones.

TRBV6-1	-	-	TRBJ2-7	TGTGCCGCTCAGGGGGGGGGGTTCACCTACGAGCAGTACTTC	CAAQGGGFTYEQYF
TRBV7-9	TRBD2	-	TRBJ2-1	TGTGCCAGCAGCCCTCTAGCGGGAGGACACAATGAGCAGTTCTTC	CASSPLAGGHNEQFF
TRBV7-4	-	once	TRBJ1-1	TGTGCCAGCAGCTTAGGCTTTTCGGGGAAGCAGGACACTGAAGCTTTCTTT	CASSLGFSGKQDTEAFF
TRBV2	-	few	TRBJ1-5	TGTGCCAGCAGTGAGGCGGCAGGGGCAAGTGGTCAGCCCCAGCATTTT	CASSEAAGASGQPQHF
TRBV12-3/TRBV12-4	TRBD2	-	TRBJ2-7	TGTGCCAGCAGTCCCCAGGGACTACCCTACGAGCAGTACTTC	CASSPQGLPYEQYF
TRBV12-3/TRBV12-4	-	many	TRBJ1-5	TGTGCCAGTAGTTTATGGGGTAGCAATCAGCCCCAGCATTTT	CASSLWGSNQPQHF
TRBV6-8	-	few	TRBJ2-5	TGTGCCAGCAGTTACTCTAGGACCGGAATTAAATGGGACTTC	CASSYSRTGIKWDF
TRBV20-1	-	few	TRBJ2-5	TGCAGTGCTAGACACGTCGAGACCCAGTACTTC	CSARHVETQYF
TRBV12-5	-	few	TRBJ2-2	TGTGCTAGTGGCCAGACGAACACCGGGGAGCTGTTTTTT	CASGQTNTGELFF
TRBV7-2	TRBD2	-	TRBJ2-3	TGTGCCAGCAGACGGCCGAGCGGGGGGGAGACTACGCAGTATTTT	CASRRPSGGETTQYF
TRBV4-3	-	few	TRBJ2-7	TGCGCCAGCAGCCACTCTACGGGACCCCACGAGCAGTACTTC	CASSHSTGPHEQYF
TRBV27	-	-	TRBJ2-1	TGTGCCAGCAGCCCTACCTTACGGGGGAACAATGAGCAGTTCTTC	CASSPTLRGNNEQFF
TRBV6-1	TRBD1	-	TRBJ2-3	TGTGCCAGCAGGGACAGGGGAGCAGATACGCAGTATTTT	CASRDRGADTQYF
TRBV12-3/TRBV12-4	-	-	TRBJ2-3	TGTGCCAGCACCCTCACAGGGAACCGGGCAGATACGCAGTATTTT	CASTLTGNRADTQYF
TRBV7-8	TRBD2	-	TRBJ2-1	TGTGCCAGCAGCGGGGCGGAGCGGGGGGACAATGAGCAGTTCTTC	CASSGAERGDNEQFF
TRBV7-2	-	many	TRBJ2-1	TGTGCCAGCAGCTCCCCCGGAGCGGTCTACAATGAGCAGTTCTTC	CASSSPGAVYNEQFF
TRBV19	TRBD1	-	TRBJ1-4	TGTGCCAGTACCGACAGGGACTTCGGAGAAAAACTGTTTTTT	CASTDRDFGEKLFF
TRBV15	-	-	TRBJ1-4	TGTGCCACCAGGACCGAGGAGGGACGGTATAATGAAAAACTGTTTTTT	CATRTEEGRYNEKLFF
TRBV7-2	-	few	TRBJ1-2	TGTGCCAGCAGCCCATGGAAGGTGGGCGGCTATGGCTACACCTTC	CASSPWKVGGYGYTF
TRBV12-3/TRBV12-4	-	-	TRBJ2-1	TGTGCCAGCAGTTTAGTGGGTATGGTTTCCTACAATGAGCAGTTCTTC	CASSLVGMVSYNEQFF